This TCR beta chain derives from a study of technical replicates of blood from several donors. Clones were read by immunoSEQ multiplex PCR, and TCRdb kept only the in-frame ones, dropping some. Here the sample spans 65,000 to 85,000 clones, approximately 96% being singletons. V shed 0 bases, J shed 6 bases, and the junction held 2 bases outside the gene matches. CDR1 LGHNA and CDR2 YSLEER come from the germline V gene. This CDR3 is built from 15 residues. V and J are TRBV4-3 and TRBJ2-1; 10 bases fit TRBD1. The sequence came from a human donor in good health. The specimen was T cells isolated from PBMCs. The CDR3 loop reads CASSQDRTGGNEQFF. The CDR3 DNA reads TGCGCCAGCAGCCAAGATCGGACAGGGGGCAATGAGCAGTTCTTC.